A selection of T cell receptor beta chains follows, all from one sample in a study of metastatic and nonmetastatic thyroid tumors. TCRdb reanalyzed the PCR reads via MiXCR. This table holds 75,000 to 100,000 clones, roughly an eighth found once. Sequencing was performed on blood. The receptor source for this set is a female donor with papillary thyroid cancer or a benign thyroid nodule (not recorded which). Some clones in this sample may be carry-over from other donors' samples. Each CDR3 is given with its conserved first and last residue. D genes are given only for firm matches. For some rows the clone size is stated as once, few or many, or as a class when expanded; others skip it.

CDR3 protein: CSAKYSQGAYSYEQYF
CDR3 DNA: TGCAGTGCTAAATATTCACAGGGAGCCTACTCCTACGAGCAGTACTTC
V gene: TRBV20-1
clone size: -
D gene: -
J gene: TRBJ2-7

CDR3 protein: CASSLATGTGRTDTQYF
CDR3 DNA: TGTGCCAGCAGCTTAGCCACTGGGACAGGGAGGACAGATACGCAGTATTTT
V gene: TRBV11-1
clone size: many
D gene: TRBD1
J gene: TRBJ2-3

CDR3 protein: CASTSRGEGLDEQFF
CDR3 DNA: TGTGCCAGCACCTCAAGGGGGGAGGGCCTCGATGAGCAGTTCTTC
V gene: TRBV6-2/TRBV6-3
clone size: -
D gene: -
J gene: TRBJ2-1

CDR3 protein: CAIGQANEKLFF
CDR3 DNA: TGTGCCATCGGGCAGGCTAATGAAAAACTGTTTTTT
V gene: TRBV10-3
clone size: many
D gene: -
J gene: TRBJ1-4

CDR3 protein: CATIVAGELFF
CDR3 DNA: TGTGCCACCATAGTTGCCGGGGAGCTGTTTTTT
V gene: TRBV27
clone size: -
D gene: -
J gene: TRBJ2-2

CDR3 protein: CASSYPAGTSLTGELFF
CDR3 DNA: TGTGCCAGCAGCTACCCGGCGGGAACTTCTCTAACCGGGGAGCTGTTTTTT
V gene: TRBV5-6
clone size: many
D gene: -
J gene: TRBJ2-2

CDR3 protein: CSARGLGLAGGVSTDTQYF
CDR3 DNA: TGCAGTGCTAGAGGGCTGGGACTAGCGGGAGGGGTTAGCACAGATACGCAGTATTTT
V gene: TRBV20-1
clone size: many
D gene: TRBD2
J gene: TRBJ2-3

CDR3 protein: CASSLGGQRQYNEQFF
CDR3 DNA: TGTGCCAGCAGTTTAGGTGGGCAACGCCAGTACAATGAGCAGTTCTTC
V gene: TRBV28
clone size: many
D gene: -
J gene: TRBJ2-1

CDR3 protein: CASSHYRPGDPTYEQYF
CDR3 DNA: TGTGCCAGCAGCCACTACCGACCAGGGGATCCGACCTACGAGCAGTACTTC
V gene: TRBV14
clone size: many
D gene: -
J gene: TRBJ2-7

CDR3 protein: CAWTRLNTEAFF
CDR3 DNA: TGTGCCTGGACCAGACTGAACACTGAAGCTTTCTTT
V gene: TRBV30
clone size: many
D gene: -
J gene: TRBJ1-1

CDR3 protein: CASSLGSVGNTIYF
CDR3 DNA: TGTGCCAGCAGCTTGGGCAGCGTTGGAAACACCATATATTTT
V gene: TRBV11-1
clone size: many
D gene: -
J gene: TRBJ1-3

CDR3 protein: CASSLSSGGSPYNEQFF
CDR3 DNA: TGTGCCAGCAGCCTCTCGTCCGGGGGATCTCCCTACAATGAGCAGTTCTTC
V gene: TRBV7-8
clone size: many
D gene: -
J gene: TRBJ2-1

CDR3 protein: CASSPPSTDTQYF
CDR3 DNA: TGTGCCAGCTCACCACCAAGCACAGATACGCAGTATTTT
V gene: TRBV18
clone size: many
D gene: -
J gene: TRBJ2-3

CDR3 protein: CASSQRNRPGLAGGTYNEQFF
CDR3 DNA: TGTGCCAGCAGCCAACGGAACCGACCGGGACTAGCGGGAGGAACGTACAATGAGCAGTTCTTC
V gene: TRBV4-2
clone size: once
D gene: TRBD2
J gene: TRBJ2-1

CDR3 protein: CSARSSGRAVGYNEQFF
CDR3 DNA: TGCAGTGCTAGGTCTAGCGGGAGGGCCGTGGGTTACAATGAGCAGTTCTTC
V gene: TRBV20-1
clone size: many
D gene: TRBD2
J gene: TRBJ2-1

CDR3 protein: CSASGTEPSDVYTF
CDR3 DNA: TGCAGTGCTTCCGGGACAGAGCCCTCGGATGTCTACACCTTC
V gene: TRBV20-1
clone size: -
D gene: TRBD1
J gene: TRBJ1-2

CDR3 protein: CASSVATLGSVSDEQFF
CDR3 DNA: TGTGCCAGCAGCGTAGCTACATTGGGCAGTGTGAGCGATGAGCAGTTCTTC
V gene: TRBV9
clone size: once
D gene: -
J gene: TRBJ2-1

CDR3 protein: CSVDGTSGTYNEQFF
CDR3 DNA: TGCAGCGTTGATGGGACTAGCGGGACCTACAATGAGCAGTTCTTC
V gene: TRBV29-1
clone size: many
D gene: TRBD2
J gene: TRBJ2-1

CDR3 protein: CSVDGRPNEKLFF
CDR3 DNA: TGCAGCGTTGATGGGCGGCCTAATGAAAAACTGTTTTTT
V gene: TRBV29-1
clone size: -
D gene: -
J gene: TRBJ1-4

CDR3 protein: CASSSAGALYNEQFF
CDR3 DNA: TGTGCCAGCAGCTCCGCAGGGGCACTATACAATGAGCAGTTCTTC
V gene: TRBV5-6
clone size: -
D gene: -
J gene: TRBJ2-1

CDR3 protein: CAWSVPVVYNEQFF
CDR3 DNA: TGTGCCTGGAGTGTACCTGTAGTTTACAATGAGCAGTTCTTC
V gene: TRBV30
clone size: many
D gene: -
J gene: TRBJ2-1

CDR3 protein: CASSQGQGNIQYF
CDR3 DNA: TGCGCCAGCAGCCAGGGACAGGGAAACATTCAGTACTTC
V gene: TRBV4-1
clone size: many
D gene: TRBD1
J gene: TRBJ2-4

CDR3 protein: CASSSGAGTEAFF
CDR3 DNA: TGTGCCAGCAGCTCTGGGGCGGGCACTGAAGCTTTCTTT
V gene: TRBV7-2
clone size: many
D gene: -
J gene: TRBJ1-1

CDR3 protein: CASSLAAGPPWELFF
CDR3 DNA: TGTGCCAGCAGCTTAGCTGCTGGGCCCCCCTGGGAGCTGTTTTTT
V gene: TRBV7-2
clone size: -
D gene: -
J gene: TRBJ2-2

CDR3 protein: CASSPTGGTQDYTF
CDR3 DNA: TGTGCCAGCAGTCCGACAGGGGGCACACAGGACTACACCTTC
V gene: TRBV28
clone size: many
D gene: TRBD1
J gene: TRBJ1-2

CDR3 protein: CASSYSFKIGELFF
CDR3 DNA: TGTGCCAGCAGTTACTCGTTTAAGATCGGGGAGCTGTTTTTT
V gene: TRBV6-5
clone size: many
D gene: -
J gene: TRBJ2-2

CDR3 protein: CASSQGVAGGNEQYF
CDR3 DNA: TGCGCCAGCAGCCAAGGAGTAGCGGGGGGCAACGAGCAGTACTTC
V gene: TRBV4-3
clone size: many
D gene: TRBD2
J gene: TRBJ2-7

CDR3 protein: CASSFETGQSYGYTF
CDR3 DNA: TGCGCCAGCAGCTTCGAAACGGGACAGTCCTATGGCTACACCTTC
V gene: TRBV5-1
clone size: many
D gene: TRBD1
J gene: TRBJ1-2

CDR3 protein: CASSLTSGRFRYNEQFF
CDR3 DNA: TGTGCCAGCAGCTTGACTAGCGGGAGGTTCCGCTACAATGAGCAGTTCTTC
V gene: TRBV7-2
clone size: many
D gene: TRBD2
J gene: TRBJ2-1

CDR3 protein: CASSSTGHSNQPQHF
CDR3 DNA: TGTGCCAGTAGTTCTACAGGGCATAGCAATCAGCCCCAGCATTTT
V gene: TRBV19
clone size: many
D gene: -
J gene: TRBJ1-5

CDR3 protein: CASSEGTSYGQYF
CDR3 DNA: TGTGCCAGCAGTGAGGGCACTTCCTACGGGCAGTACTTC
V gene: TRBV6-1
clone size: -
D gene: -
J gene: TRBJ2-7

CDR3 protein: CASSLTPAGAGSDTQYF
CDR3 DNA: TGTGCCAGCAGCTTAACACCAGCGGGAGCGGGGTCAGATACGCAGTATTTT
V gene: TRBV7-3
clone size: many
D gene: TRBD2
J gene: TRBJ2-3

CDR3 protein: CSAREGGDTYEQYF
CDR3 DNA: TGCAGTGCTAGAGAAGGGGGAGATACCTACGAGCAGTACTTC
V gene: TRBV20-1
clone size: many
D gene: -
J gene: TRBJ2-7

CDR3 protein: CASSLGGGEQFF
CDR3 DNA: TGTGCCAGCAGCTTAGGGGGAGGTGAGCAGTTCTTC
V gene: TRBV7-2
clone size: many
D gene: -
J gene: TRBJ2-1

CDR3 protein: CASSLGGFSQPQHF
CDR3 DNA: TGCGCCAGCAGCTTGGGGGGTTTTAGTCAGCCCCAGCATTTT
V gene: TRBV5-1
clone size: many
D gene: -
J gene: TRBJ1-5

CDR3 protein: CASSLSFRGNEQFF
CDR3 DNA: TGTGCCAGCAGCTTAAGCTTCAGGGGCAATGAGCAGTTCTTC
V gene: TRBV7-9
clone size: many
D gene: -
J gene: TRBJ2-1

CDR3 protein: CASSETAAGGPYEQYF
CDR3 DNA: TGTGCCAGCAGTGAGACCGCAGCGGGAGGGCCCTACGAGCAGTACTTC
V gene: TRBV12-3/TRBV12-4
clone size: many
D gene: TRBD2
J gene: TRBJ2-7

CDR3 protein: CAPRGPPKNTEAFF
CDR3 DNA: TGTGCACCCAGGGGACCCCCGAAGAACACTGAAGCTTTCTTT
V gene: TRBV19
clone size: many
D gene: -
J gene: TRBJ1-1

CDR3 protein: CASSWDRGLTEAFF
CDR3 DNA: TGTGCCAGCAGCTGGGACAGGGGGTTAACTGAAGCTTTCTTT
V gene: TRBV5-6
clone size: -
D gene: TRBD1
J gene: TRBJ1-1

CDR3 protein: CASSPSSESYEQYF
CDR3 DNA: TGTGCCAGCAGTCCTTCTAGCGAGTCCTACGAGCAGTACTTC
V gene: TRBV6-1
clone size: many
D gene: -
J gene: TRBJ2-7

CDR3 protein: CASTPRWLAGGETQYF
CDR3 DNA: TGTGCCAGCACCCCTCGGTGGCTAGCGGGAGGAGAGACCCAGTACTTC
V gene: TRBV6-2/TRBV6-3
clone size: many
D gene: TRBD2
J gene: TRBJ2-5

CDR3 protein: CASSAGYSQSEQYF
CDR3 DNA: TGTGCCAGCAGCGCCGGGTACTCGCAAAGCGAGCAGTACTTC
V gene: TRBV9
clone size: many
D gene: -
J gene: TRBJ2-7

CDR3 protein: CAWAPGAGGFEQYF
CDR3 DNA: TGTGCCTGGGCCCCAGGAGCGGGAGGGTTCGAGCAGTACTTC
V gene: TRBV30
clone size: medium-sized
D gene: TRBD2
J gene: TRBJ2-7

CDR3 protein: CASSLGSVLVSGNTIYF
CDR3 DNA: TGTGCCAGCAGCTTGGGGTCTGTGCTGGTCTCTGGAAACACCATATATTTT
V gene: TRBV11-2
clone size: -
D gene: -
J gene: TRBJ1-3

CDR3 protein: CASTTKGVTGELFF
CDR3 DNA: TGTGCCAGCACCACGAAAGGCGTGACCGGGGAGCTGTTTTTT
V gene: TRBV12-3/TRBV12-4
clone size: many
D gene: -
J gene: TRBJ2-2

CDR3 protein: CASSLWQYAEQYF
CDR3 DNA: TGTGCCAGCAGCTTATGGCAGTATGCAGAGCAGTACTTC
V gene: TRBV11-3
clone size: few
D gene: -
J gene: TRBJ2-7

CDR3 protein: CASSQTGLGSEKLFF
CDR3 DNA: TGCGCCAGCAGCCAAACAGGGTTGGGGTCTGAAAAACTGTTTTTT
V gene: TRBV4-3
clone size: many
D gene: -
J gene: TRBJ1-4

CDR3 protein: CSADYYNEQFF
CDR3 DNA: TGCAGTGCTGACTATTACAATGAGCAGTTCTTC
V gene: TRBV20-1
clone size: many
D gene: -
J gene: TRBJ2-1

CDR3 protein: CASSPGGGNEKLFF
CDR3 DNA: TGTGCCAGCAGCCCGGGAGGCGGCAATGAAAAACTGTTTTTT
V gene: TRBV9
clone size: many
D gene: -
J gene: TRBJ1-4

CDR3 protein: CASSREAGPQHF
CDR3 DNA: TGTGCCAGCTCACGGGAGGCCGGGCCCCAGCATTTT
V gene: TRBV18
clone size: many
D gene: -
J gene: TRBJ1-5

CDR3 protein: CASSPFFDEQFF
CDR3 DNA: TGTGCCAGCAGCCCCTTCTTTGATGAGCAGTTCTTC
V gene: TRBV7-2
clone size: many
D gene: -
J gene: TRBJ2-1